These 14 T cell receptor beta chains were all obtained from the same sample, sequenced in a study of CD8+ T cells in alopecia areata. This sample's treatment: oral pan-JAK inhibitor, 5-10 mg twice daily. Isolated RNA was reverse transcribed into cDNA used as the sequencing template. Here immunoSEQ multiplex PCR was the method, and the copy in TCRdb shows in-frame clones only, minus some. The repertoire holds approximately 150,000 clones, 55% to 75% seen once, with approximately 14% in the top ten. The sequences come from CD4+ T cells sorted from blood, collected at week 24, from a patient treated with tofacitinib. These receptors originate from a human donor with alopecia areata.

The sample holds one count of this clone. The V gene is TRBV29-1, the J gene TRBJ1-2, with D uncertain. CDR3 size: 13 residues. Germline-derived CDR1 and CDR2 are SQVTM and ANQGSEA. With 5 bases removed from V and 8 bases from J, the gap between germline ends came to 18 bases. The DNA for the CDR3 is TGCAGCGTTCGCAGACTTAGCAGCGAGGGCTACACCTTC. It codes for CSVRRLSSEGYTF.

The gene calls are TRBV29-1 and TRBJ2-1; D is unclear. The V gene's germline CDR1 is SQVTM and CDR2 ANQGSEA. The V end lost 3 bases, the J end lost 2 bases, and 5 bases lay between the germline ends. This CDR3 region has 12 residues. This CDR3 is CSVDPTYNEQFF. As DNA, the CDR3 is TGCAGCGTTGACCCAACCTACAATGAGCAGTTCTTC.

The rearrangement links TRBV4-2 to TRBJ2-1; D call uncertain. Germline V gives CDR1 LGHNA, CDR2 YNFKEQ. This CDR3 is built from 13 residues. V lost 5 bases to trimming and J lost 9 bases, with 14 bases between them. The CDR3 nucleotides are TGTGCCAGCAGCTTGGCCACTATTCCTGAGCAGTTCTTC. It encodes CASSLATIPEQFF.

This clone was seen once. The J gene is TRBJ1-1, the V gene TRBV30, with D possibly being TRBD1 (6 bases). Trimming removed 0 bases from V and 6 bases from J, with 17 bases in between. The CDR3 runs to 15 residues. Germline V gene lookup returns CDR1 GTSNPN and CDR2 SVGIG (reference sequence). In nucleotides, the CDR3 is TGTGCCTGGAGTGTTTTTCACAGGGTAGGGGCTGAAGCTTTCTTT. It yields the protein CAWSVFHRVGAEAFF. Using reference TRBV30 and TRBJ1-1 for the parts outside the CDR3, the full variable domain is SQTIHQWPATLVQPVGSPLSLECTVEGTSNPNLYWYRQAAGRGLQLLFYSVGIGQISSEVPQNLSASRPQDRQFILSSKKLLLSDSGFYLCAWSVFHRVGAEAFFGQGTRLTVV.

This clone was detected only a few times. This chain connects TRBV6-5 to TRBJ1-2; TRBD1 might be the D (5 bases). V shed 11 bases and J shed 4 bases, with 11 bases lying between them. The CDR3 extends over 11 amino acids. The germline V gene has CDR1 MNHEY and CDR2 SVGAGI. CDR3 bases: TGTGCCGCTACTAGGGGCTATGGCTACACCTTC. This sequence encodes CAATRGYGYTF.

The CDR3 reads CASSLATRNQPQHF. The CDR3 bases are TGTGCCAGCAGCTTAGCGACACGGAATCAGCCCCAGCATTTT. The chain employs TRBV7-8 and TRBJ1-5, with unresolved D. V lost 0 bases to trimming and J lost 4 bases, with 7 bases between them. The CDR3 spans 14 residues. Germline CDR1 and CDR2: SGHVS and FQNEAQ.

The CDR3 DNA follows: TGTGCCAGCAGTCCATACCCGGGACAGGGGGCAGGCGGGGAGCTGTTTTTT. Protein product: CASSPYPGQGAGGELFF. The genes are TRBV27 and TRBJ2-2, with TRBD1 matching 12 bases. Germline V CDR1 and CDR2: MNHEY, SMNVEV (reference sequence). CDR3 length: 17 amino acids. V shed 5 bases, J shed 7 bases, and the junction held 11 bases outside the gene matches.

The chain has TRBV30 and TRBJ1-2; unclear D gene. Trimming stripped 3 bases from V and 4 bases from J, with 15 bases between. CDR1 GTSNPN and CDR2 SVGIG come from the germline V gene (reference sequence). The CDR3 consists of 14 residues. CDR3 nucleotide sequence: TGTGCCTGGAGCTTGCCCGGAGCTAGCTATGGCTACACCTTC. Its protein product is CAWSLPGASYGYTF.

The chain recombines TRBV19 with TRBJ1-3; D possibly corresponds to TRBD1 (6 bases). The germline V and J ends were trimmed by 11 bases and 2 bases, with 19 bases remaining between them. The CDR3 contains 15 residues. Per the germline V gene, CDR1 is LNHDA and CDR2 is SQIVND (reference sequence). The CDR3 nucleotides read TGTGCCGGCCGGGGGCCTGGCTCGGCTGGAAACACCATATATTTT. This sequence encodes CAGRGPGSAGNTIYF.

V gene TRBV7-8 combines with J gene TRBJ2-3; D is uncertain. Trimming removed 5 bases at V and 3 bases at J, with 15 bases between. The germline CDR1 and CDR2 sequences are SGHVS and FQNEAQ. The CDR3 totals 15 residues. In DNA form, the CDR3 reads TGTGCCAGCAGCCCTACCAGGATAAGTACAGATACGCAGTATTTT. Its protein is CASSPTRISTDTQYF.

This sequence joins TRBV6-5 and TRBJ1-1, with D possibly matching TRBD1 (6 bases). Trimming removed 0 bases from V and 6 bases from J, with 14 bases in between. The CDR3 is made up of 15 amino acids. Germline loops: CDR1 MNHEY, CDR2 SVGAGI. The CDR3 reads CASSYSRVPGAEAFF. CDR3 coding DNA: TGTGCCAGCAGTTACTCGCGGGTCCCAGGGGCTGAAGCTTTCTTT.

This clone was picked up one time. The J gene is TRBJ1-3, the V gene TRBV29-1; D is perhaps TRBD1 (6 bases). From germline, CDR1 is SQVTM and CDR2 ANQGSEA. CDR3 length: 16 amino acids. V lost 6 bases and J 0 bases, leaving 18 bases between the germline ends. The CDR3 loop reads CSVSPPQGGSGNTIYF. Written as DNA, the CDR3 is TGCAGCGTCAGCCCTCCTCAAGGGGGCTCTGGAAACACCATATATTTT. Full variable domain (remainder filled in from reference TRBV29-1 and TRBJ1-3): SAVISQKPSRDICQRGTSLTIQCQVDSQVTMMFWYRQQPGQSLTLIATANQGSEATYESGFVIDKFPISRPNLTFSTLTVSNMSPEDSSIYLCSVSPPQGGSGNTIYFGEGSWLTVV.

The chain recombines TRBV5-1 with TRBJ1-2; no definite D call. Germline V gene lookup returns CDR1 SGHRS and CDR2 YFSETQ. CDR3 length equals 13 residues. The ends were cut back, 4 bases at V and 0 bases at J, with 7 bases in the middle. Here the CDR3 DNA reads TGCGCCAGCAGCCCTCGGTCTAACTATGGCTACACCTTC. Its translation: CASSPRSNYGYTF. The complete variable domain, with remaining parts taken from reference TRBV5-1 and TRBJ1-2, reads KAGVTQTPRYLIKTRGQQVTLSCSPISGHRSVSWYQQTPGQGLQFLFEYFSETQRNKGNFPGRFSGRQFSNSRSEMNVSTLELGDSALYLCASSPRSNYGYTFGSGTRLTVV.

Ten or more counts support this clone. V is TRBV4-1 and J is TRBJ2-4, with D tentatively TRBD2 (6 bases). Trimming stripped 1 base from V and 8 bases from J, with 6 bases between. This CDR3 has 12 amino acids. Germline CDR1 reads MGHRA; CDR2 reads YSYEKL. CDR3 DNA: TGCGCCAGCAGCCAAGCGGGGGACATTCAGTACTTC. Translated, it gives CASSQAGDIQYF.